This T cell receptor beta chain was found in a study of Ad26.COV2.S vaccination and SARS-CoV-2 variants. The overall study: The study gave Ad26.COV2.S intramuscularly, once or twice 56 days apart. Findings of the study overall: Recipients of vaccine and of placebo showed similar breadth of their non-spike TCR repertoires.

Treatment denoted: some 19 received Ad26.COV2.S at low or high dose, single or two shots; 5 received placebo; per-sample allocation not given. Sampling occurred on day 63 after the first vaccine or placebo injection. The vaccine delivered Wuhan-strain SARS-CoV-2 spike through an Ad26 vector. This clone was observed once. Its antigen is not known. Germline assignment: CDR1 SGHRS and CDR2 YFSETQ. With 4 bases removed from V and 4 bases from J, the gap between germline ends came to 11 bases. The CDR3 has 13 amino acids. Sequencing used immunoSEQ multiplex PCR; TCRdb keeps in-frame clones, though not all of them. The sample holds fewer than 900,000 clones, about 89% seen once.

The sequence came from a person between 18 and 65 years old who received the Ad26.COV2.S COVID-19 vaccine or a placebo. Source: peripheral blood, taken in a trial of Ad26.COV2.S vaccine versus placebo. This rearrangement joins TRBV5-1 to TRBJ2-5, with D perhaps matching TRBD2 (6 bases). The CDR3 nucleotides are TGCGCCAGCAGCCGGGACTCCCGAGAGACCCAGTACTTC. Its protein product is CASSRDSRETQYF. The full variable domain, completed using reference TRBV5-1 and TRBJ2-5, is KAGVTQTPRYLIKTRGQQVTLSCSPISGHRSVSWYQQTPGQGLQFLFEYFSETQRNKGNFPGRFSGRQFSNSRSEMNVSTLELGDSALYLCASSRDSRETQYFGPGTRLLVL.